Listed here is a single T cell receptor (beta chain). The source material, RNA transcripts, was used to amplify TCR beta CDR3 regions. The study used the HTBI primer set for a first-round RT-PCR of the TCR CDR3. TCRdb reanalysed the multiplex PCR reads using MiXCR and keeps one entry per CDR3 protein. The sample lists approximately 480,000 distinct CDR3 sequences, less than 25% seen once, with 26% in the top ten. The sample comes from a study of T cells in Graves' hyperthyroidism and ophthalmopathy. V lost 4 bases and J lost 4, with 19 bases in between. The V gene's germline CDR1 is DFQATT and CDR2 SNEGSKA (reference sequence). This CDR3 comprises 15 residues.

The chain couples TRBV20-1 to TRBJ1-2; D perhaps matches TRBD1 (5 bases). The sequence derives from a man aged 18 to 29 with Graves' hyperthyroidism. Sequenced: blood. The DNA for the CDR3 is TGCAGTGCTAACCCGACTAGACAGCCGCCCTATGGCTACACCTTC. Protein product: CSANPTRQPPYGYTF.